This entry is about one TCR beta chain. This CDR3 region has 17 residues. The data derive from a study of CD8 T cells in Susac syndrome. It was with random hexamers that 0.5 to 1 ug RNA was reverse transcribed. It was immunoSEQ multiplex PCR that amplified TCR beta CDR3 across 54 Vbeta and 13 Jbeta. TCRdb used MiXCR to reprocess the immunoSEQ multiplex PCR reads, holding one entry per CDR3 protein. Here the sample spans more than 95,000 distinct CDR3 sequences, around 94% being singletons. TCR beta sequences were obtained from blood CD8+ and CD4+ T cells. This TCR was recovered from a human donor with Susac syndrome. The chain has TRBV21-1 and TRBJ2-7; the DNA was not used to check the table's D call, TRBD1. TRBV21-1 represents a pseudogene. Sequencing used CD8+ T cells from PBMCs. CDR3 DNA: TGTGCCAGCAGCAACCACAGGGGGCGCAGGATGACTCCCGAGCAGTACTTC. Translating gives CASSNHRGRRMTPEQYF.